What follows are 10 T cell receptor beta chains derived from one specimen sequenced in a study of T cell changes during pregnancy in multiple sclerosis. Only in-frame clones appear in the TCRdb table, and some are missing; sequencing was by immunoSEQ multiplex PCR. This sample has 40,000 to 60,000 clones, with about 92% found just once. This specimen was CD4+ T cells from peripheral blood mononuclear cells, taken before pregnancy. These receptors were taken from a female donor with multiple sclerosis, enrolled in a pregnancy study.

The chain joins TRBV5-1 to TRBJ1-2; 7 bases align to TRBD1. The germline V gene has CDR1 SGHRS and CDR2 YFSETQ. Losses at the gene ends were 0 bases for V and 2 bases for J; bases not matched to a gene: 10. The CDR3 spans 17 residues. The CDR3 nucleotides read TGCGCCAGCAGCTTGGGGGCATCTCCGGGACAGAACTATGGCTACACCTTC. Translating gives CASSLGASPGQNYGYTF.

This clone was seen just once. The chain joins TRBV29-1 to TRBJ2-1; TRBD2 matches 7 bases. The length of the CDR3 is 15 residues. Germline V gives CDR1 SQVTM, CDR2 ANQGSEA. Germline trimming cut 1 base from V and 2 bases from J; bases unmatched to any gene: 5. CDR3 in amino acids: CSVEGASGTYNEQFF. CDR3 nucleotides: TGCAGCGTTGAAGGGGCCAGCGGGACCTACAATGAGCAGTTCTTC.

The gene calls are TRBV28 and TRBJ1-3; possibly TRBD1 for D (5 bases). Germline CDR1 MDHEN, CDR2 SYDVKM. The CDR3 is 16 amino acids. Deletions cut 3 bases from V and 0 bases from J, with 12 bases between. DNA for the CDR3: TGTGCCAGCAGTTTCGCTCAGACAGTCTCTGGAAACACCATATATTTT. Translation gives CASSFAQTVSGNTIYF.

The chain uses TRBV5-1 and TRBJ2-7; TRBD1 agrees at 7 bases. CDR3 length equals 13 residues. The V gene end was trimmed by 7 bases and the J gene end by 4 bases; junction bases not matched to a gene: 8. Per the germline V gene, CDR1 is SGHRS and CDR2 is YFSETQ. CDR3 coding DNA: TGCGCCAGCTCGAGGGACAGCGCATACGAGCAGTACTTC. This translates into CASSRDSAYEQYF.

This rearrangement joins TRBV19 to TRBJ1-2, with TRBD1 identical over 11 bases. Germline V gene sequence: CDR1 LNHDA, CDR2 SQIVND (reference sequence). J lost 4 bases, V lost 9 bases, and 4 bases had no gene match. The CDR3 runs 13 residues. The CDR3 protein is CASVGTGGYGYTF. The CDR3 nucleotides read TGTGCCAGCGTCGGGACAGGGGGCTATGGCTACACCTTC.

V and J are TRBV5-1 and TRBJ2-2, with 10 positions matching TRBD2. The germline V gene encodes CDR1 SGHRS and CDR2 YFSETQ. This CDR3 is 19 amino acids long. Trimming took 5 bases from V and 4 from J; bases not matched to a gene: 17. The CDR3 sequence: CASSHRTSGPTGGTGELFF. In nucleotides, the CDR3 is TGCGCCAGCAGTCACCGGACTAGCGGCCCTACCGGGGGCACCGGGGAGCTGTTTTTT.

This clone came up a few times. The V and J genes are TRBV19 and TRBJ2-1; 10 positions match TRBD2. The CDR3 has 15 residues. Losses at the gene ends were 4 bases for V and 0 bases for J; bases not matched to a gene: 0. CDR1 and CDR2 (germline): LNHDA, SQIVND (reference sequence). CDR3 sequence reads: CASSTSGSSYNEQFF. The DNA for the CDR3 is TGTGCCAGTAGTACTAGCGGGAGCTCCTACAATGAGCAGTTCTTC.

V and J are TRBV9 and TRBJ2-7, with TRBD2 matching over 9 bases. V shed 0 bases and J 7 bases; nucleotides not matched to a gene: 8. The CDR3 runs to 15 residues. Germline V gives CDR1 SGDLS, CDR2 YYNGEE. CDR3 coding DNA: TGTGCCAGCAGCGTAGACGGTAGCGGGAGCCGGGAGCAGTACTTC. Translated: CASSVDGSGSREQYF.

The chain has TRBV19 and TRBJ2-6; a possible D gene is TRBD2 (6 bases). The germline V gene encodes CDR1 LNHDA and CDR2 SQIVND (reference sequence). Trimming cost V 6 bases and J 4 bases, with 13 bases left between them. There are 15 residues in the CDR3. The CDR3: CASSLEGYGANVLTF. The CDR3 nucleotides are TGTGCCAGTAGCTTGGAGGGGTACGGGGCCAACGTCCTGACTTTC.

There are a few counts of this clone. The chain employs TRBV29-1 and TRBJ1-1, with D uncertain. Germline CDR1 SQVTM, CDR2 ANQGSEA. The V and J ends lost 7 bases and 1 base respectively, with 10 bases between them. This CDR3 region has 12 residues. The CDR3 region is CSARFGNTEAFF. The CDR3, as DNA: TGCAGCGCGCGTTTTGGGAACACTGAAGCTTTCTTT. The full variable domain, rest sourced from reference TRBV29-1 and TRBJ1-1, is SAVISQKPSRDICQRGTSLTIQCQVDSQVTMMFWYRQQPGQSLTLIATANQGSEATYESGFVIDKFPISRPNLTFSTLTVSNMSPEDSSIYLCSARFGNTEAFFGQGTRLTVV.